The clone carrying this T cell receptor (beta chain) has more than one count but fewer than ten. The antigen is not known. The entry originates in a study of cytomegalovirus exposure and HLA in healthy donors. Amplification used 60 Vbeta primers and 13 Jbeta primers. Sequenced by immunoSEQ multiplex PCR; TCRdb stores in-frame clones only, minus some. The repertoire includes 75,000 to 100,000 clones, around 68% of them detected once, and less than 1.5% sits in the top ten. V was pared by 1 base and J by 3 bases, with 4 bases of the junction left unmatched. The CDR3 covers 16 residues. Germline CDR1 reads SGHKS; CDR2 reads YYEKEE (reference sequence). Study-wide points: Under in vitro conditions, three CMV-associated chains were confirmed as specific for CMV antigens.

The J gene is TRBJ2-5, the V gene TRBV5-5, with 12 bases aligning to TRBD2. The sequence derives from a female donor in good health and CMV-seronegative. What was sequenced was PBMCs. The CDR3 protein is CASSLPGLAGKETQYF. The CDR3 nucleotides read TGTGCCAGCAGCTTGCCCGGACTAGCGGGGAAAGAGACCCAGTACTTC.